This T cell receptor (beta chain) was profiled in a study of cytomegalovirus exposure and HLA in healthy donors. The protocol was immunoSEQ multiplex PCR, while the TCRdb copy is restricted to in-frame clones and leaves out a portion. In the table there are fewer than 250,000 clones, around four fifths of which are singletons. Deletions cut 1 base from V and 4 bases from J, with 9 bases between. Germline V CDR1 and CDR2: SGHTS, YDEGEE. The CDR3 runs to 14 residues. The study, taken as a whole, reports: Cytomegalovirus status was reportedly diagnosed by the classifier with high specificity and sensitivity. In the roughly 120 validation repertoires, approximately 94% of cluster scores exceeded 0, per a later analysis. A few chains tied to CMV proved CMV antigen-specific in vitro. Among TCR sequences, most were rare, though some public TCRs appeared in many donors.

In regard to this clone: Its antigen is not known.

The specimen sequenced was PBMCs. The chain recombines TRBV5-8 with TRBJ2-1; the D gene is possibly TRBD2 (7 bases). The clonotype comes from a woman aged 18-29 years in good health and CMV-seronegative. CDR3 protein: CASSLRGAYNEQFF. The CDR3 nucleotides read TGTGCCAGCAGCTTGCGGGGGGCATACAATGAGCAGTTCTTC.